The 9 T cell receptor beta chains below all came from one sample that was sequenced in a study of cytomegalovirus exposure and HLA in healthy donors. Assay used: immunoSEQ multiplex PCR; TCRdb lists only in-frame clones, some missing. The table has 150,000 to 170,000 clones, around nine tenths seen once. Sequenced input: PBMCs. These receptors were taken from a man younger than 35 in good health and CMV-seropositive.

The chain links TRBV7-3 to TRBJ1-5, with unresolved D. The CDR3 is made up of 13 amino acids. The V and J ends lost 8 bases and 2 bases respectively, with 10 bases between them. Germline lookup yields CDR1 SGHTA and CDR2 FQGTGA. This CDR3 reads CASALGGNQPQHF. The DNA of the CDR3 is TGTGCCAGCGCACTGGGCGGCAATCAGCCCCAGCATTTT.

This sequence joins TRBV5-4 and TRBJ2-7; 9 bases are a match to TRBD1. CDR1 and CDR2 (germline): SGHNT, YYREEE (reference sequence). The CDR3 consists of 16 residues. V shed 0 bases and J 4 bases; nucleotides not matched to a gene: 8. CDR3 amino acids: CASSLAVRDRVYEQYF. The DNA of the CDR3 is TGTGCCAGCAGCTTGGCAGTGCGGGACAGGGTGTACGAGCAGTACTTC.

The chain joins TRBV5-1 to TRBJ2-5; 7 bases line up with TRBD2. There are 16 residues in the CDR3. Germline values: CDR1 SGHRS, CDR2 YFSETQ. With 2 bases clipped from V and 3 bases from J, the junction kept 10 bases outside the gene matches. The CDR3 reads CASSFLGGDVKETQYF. CDR3 sequence (DNA): TGCGCCAGCAGCTTCCTTGGGGGGGACGTAAAAGAGACCCAGTACTTC. Looking up the rest from reference TRBV5-1 and TRBJ2-5 gives the full variable domain: KAGVTQTPRYLIKTRGQQVTLSCSPISGHRSVSWYQQTPGQGLQFLFEYFSETQRNKGNFPGRFSGRQFSNSRSEMNVSTLELGDSALYLCASSFLGGDVKETQYFGPGTRLLVL.

The chain joins TRBV11-2 to TRBJ1-1, with TRBD1 identical over 7 bases. The germline CDR1 and CDR2 sequences are SGHAT and FQNNGV. This CDR3 has 18 residues. The ends lost 4 bases at V and 4 bases at J; junction bases unmatched: 18. The CDR3 loop reads CASSSITGAREYFTEAFF. CDR3 sequence (DNA): TGTGCCAGCAGCTCTATAACAGGGGCCCGTGAATATTTCACTGAAGCTTTCTTT.

The CDR3, as DNA: TGTGCCAGCAGCTTGACAGGGGGCACTGAAGCTTTCTTT. It yields the protein CASSLTGGTEAFF. The chain links TRBV5-4 to TRBJ1-1, with 8 bases lining up with TRBD1. J gave up 4 bases and V 1 base, and 0 bases lay outside the gene matches. Looked up from germline, CDR1 is SGHNT and CDR2 is YYREEE (reference sequence). The CDR3 extends over 13 amino acids.

The genes are TRBV30 and TRBJ2-7; weak D call: TRBD1 (6 bases). The CDR3 extends over 14 amino acids. CDR1 is GTSNPN and CDR2 is SVGIG in the germline V gene (reference sequence). The V gene lost 0 bases and the J gene lost 3 bases, with 12 bases spanning the gap. CDR3 sequence reads: CAWSVGGRGYEQYF. The CDR3 nucleotides are TGTGCCTGGAGTGTAGGGGGACGGGGCTACGAGCAGTACTTC.

V usage is TRBV29-1 and J usage is TRBJ2-7, with a tentative D call TRBD2 (6 bases). The germline CDR1 and CDR2 sequences are SQVTM and ANQGSEA. The CDR3 extends over 15 amino acids. Trimming left V 1 base short and J 2 bases short, with 15 bases between. The DNA for the CDR3 is TGCAGCGTTGAAGCTGGCGAGCGGGCCACCTACGAGCAGTACTTC. Protein product: CSVEAGERATYEQYF.

The rearrangement uses TRBV4-1 and TRBJ1-2; tentative D call: TRBD1 (5 bases). Per the germline V gene, CDR1 is MGHRA and CDR2 is YSYEKL. V was cut by 3 bases and J by 5 bases, with 10 bases left in between. This CDR3 is built from 13 residues. For the CDR3, the DNA is TGCGCCAGCAGCCAGCTGGGGGGGTATGGCTACACCTTC. This gives the protein CASSQLGGYGYTF.

The rearrangement links TRBV5-1 to TRBJ1-5; possible D gene TRBD1, 5 bases. Germline V gene sequence: CDR1 SGHRS, CDR2 YFSETQ. Trimming left V 4 bases short and J 2 bases short, with 10 bases between. This CDR3 is built from 14 residues. In nucleotides, the CDR3 is TGCGCCAGCAGCCCGACAGACGGCAATCAGCCCCAGCATTTT. Protein product: CASSPTDGNQPQHF. Complete variable domain (other parts from reference TRBV5-1 and TRBJ1-5): KAGVTQTPRYLIKTRGQQVTLSCSPISGHRSVSWYQQTPGQGLQFLFEYFSETQRNKGNFPGRFSGRQFSNSRSEMNVSTLELGDSALYLCASSPTDGNQPQHFGDGTRLSIL.